Reported below is one T cell receptor beta chain. As yet, its antigen is unknown. The sample belongs to a study of shared clonotypes between healthy human individuals. Whole-study results and caveats: Sampling covered blood only; tissue repertoires likely differ. All-four-donor shared clonotypes had higher generation probabilities than non-shared clonotypes did.

This was a deep-level run. The protocol was immunoSEQ multiplex PCR, while the TCRdb copy is restricted to in-frame clones and leaves out a portion. The profile shows about a million clones, 60% to 80% of them singletons. The CDR3 totals 14 residues. Per the germline V gene, CDR1 is SEHNR and CDR2 is FQNEAQ (reference sequence). V was shortened by 4 bases and J by 8 bases, with 14 bases between the two germline ends. V is TRBV7-9 and J is TRBJ1-4; D is possibly TRBD1 (6 bases). Material: memory CD4+ T cells from PBMCs. Sample subset: CD45RA-negative fraction. The sequence was obtained from a man aged 18 to 30 in good health. Some clones in this sample may be carry-over from other donors' samples. CDR3 nucleotides: TGTGCCAGCAGCTCAACAAGGGGGACCGAAAAACTGTTTTTT. It is translated as CASSSTRGTEKLFF.